The present T cell receptor beta chain was sequenced within a study of low-dose radiotherapy and immunotherapy resistance in tumors. Study information: Every day for four cycles from cycle 1 day 1, patients took 300 mg of oral aspirin.

First-strand cDNA relied on TRAV- and TRBV-specific primers spanning alpha and beta chains. The authors amplified TCRs for approximately 20 PCR cycles with a constant-region primer and a V-primer adapter. TCRdb reprocessed the reads via MiXCR and lists one record per CDR3 protein. The data show 54,000 or so distinct CDR3 sequences, about 23% seen once. This clonotype was seen ten or more times. The CDR3 extends over 13 amino acids. V lost 4 bases to trimming and J lost 4 bases; unmatched junction nucleotides: 4. The germline V gene encodes CDR1 LNHNV and CDR2 YYDKDF (reference sequence). Time point meaning: before trial treatment. All of the donors were given nivolumab, ipilimumab, aspirin, low-dose cyclophosphamide and low-dose radiotherapy as part of RACIN, a single-arm trial.

The chain joins TRBV15 to TRBJ2-7, with TRBD2 matching 7 bases. Sequencing used PBMCs, obtained before treatment. The receptor comes from a male donor with prostate cancer. The CDR3 bases are TGTGCCACCAGCATTCGGGGAGGGTACGAGCAGTACTTC. Residues: CATSIRGGYEQYF.